This T cell receptor beta chain was documented in a study of shared clonotypes between healthy human individuals. This CDR3 spans 12 amino acids. Germline-derived CDR1 and CDR2 are SEHNR and FQNEAQ (reference sequence). The V and J ends lost 1 base and 5 bases respectively, with 6 bases between them. The DNA input per sorted-subset replicate PCR was about 220 ng, corresponding to 30,000 or so T cell genomes. The repertoire was sequenced with immunoSEQ multiplex PCR; TCRdb's copy has only in-frame clones and lacks some. The table has fewer than 1.4 million clones, around 78% seen once. Sequencing was carried out using memory CD4+ T cells from PBMCs. Subset meaning: CD45RA-negative fraction. The clonotype was recovered from a man between 18 and 29 years old in good health. Some clones in this sample may be carry-over from other donors' samples. The J gene is TRBJ2-7, the V gene TRBV7-9; D is uncertain. The CDR3 region is CASSLGPNEQYF. The CDR3 DNA is TGTGCCAGCAGCTTAGGCCCGAACGAGCAGTACTTC.